This T cell receptor (beta chain) was observed in a study of cytomegalovirus exposure and HLA in healthy donors. Study-wide points: In vitro work confirmed that a few CMV-associated chains recognize CMV antigens.

With 60 Vbeta and 13 Jbeta primers, the PCR was carried out. Clones were read by immunoSEQ multiplex PCR, and TCRdb kept only the in-frame ones, dropping some. The table shows under 200,000 clones, with around 79% occurring only once. The germline V gene encodes CDR1 SGHVS and CDR2 FQNEAQ. V was clipped by 4 bases and J by 10 bases; unmatched bases: 7. The CDR3 sequence is 13 residues long. This clone was recorded only once. Its antigen remains unidentified. This chain links TRBV7-8 with TRBJ2-3, with 8 bases fitting TRBD2. The sequence was collected from a woman between 40 and 50 years old in good health and CMV-seropositive. The sequencing sample was made of PBMCs. The CDR3 is CASSSPGLASQYF. CDR3 nucleotides: TGTGCCAGCAGCTCACCCGGACTAGCCTCGCAGTATTTT.